Shown below are 18 T cell receptor beta chains from a single sample sequenced in a study of T cells in Graves' hyperthyroidism and ophthalmopathy. There were TCR beta CDR3 regions amplified from RNA transcripts. In the first-round RT-PCR of the TCR CDR3, the HTBI primer set was used. Using its own MiXCR run on the multiplex PCR reads, TCRdb lists one record per CDR3 protein. The sample shows about 520,000 distinct CDR3 sequences, approximately 25% of them seen only once. The sample comprised blood. The receptors were gathered from a woman between 25 and 40 years old with Graves' ophthalmopathy.

The table lists this clonotype with many counts. The V and J genes are TRBV19 and TRBJ1-5; D remains ambiguous. The germline V gene has CDR1 LNHDA and CDR2 SQIVND (reference sequence). The CDR3 runs 14 residues. V was shortened by 3 bases and J by 0 bases, with 6 bases between the two germline ends. The CDR3 spells CASSISNSNQPQHF. The CDR3 DNA sequence: TGTGCCAGTAGTATCAGTAATAGCAATCAGCCCCAGCATTTT.

The chain is built from TRBV5-1 and TRBJ1-2, with 7 bases matching TRBD1. Germline V CDR1 and CDR2: SGHRS, YFSETQ. The CDR3 loop spans 13 amino acids. Trimming took 4 bases from V and 6 from J; bases not matched to a gene: 6. This chain's CDR3 is CASSTDREDGYTF. CDR3 nucleotide sequence: TGCGCCAGCAGCACTGACAGGGAGGATGGCTACACCTTC.

This clonotype has a handful of counts. The rearrangement joins TRBV14 to TRBJ2-5, with D hard to call. V was trimmed by 1 base and J by 5 bases, leaving 8 bases between them. The CDR3 loop spans 13 amino acids. Per the germline V gene, CDR1 is SGHDN and CDR2 is FVKESK. This CDR3 reads CASSQAGSETQYF. CDR3 DNA: TGTGCCAGCAGCCAAGCCGGGTCGGAGACCCAGTACTTC.

This clonotype was observed many times. In nucleotides, the CDR3 is TGTGCCAGCAGGGATCGGACATCTAACTATGGCTACACCTTC. Translating it yields CASRDRTSNYGYTF. The chain links TRBV7-3 to TRBJ1-2; TRBD1 is a possible D gene (5 bases). Germline-derived CDR1 and CDR2 are SGHTA and FQGTGA. Deletions cut 6 bases from V and 0 bases from J, with 11 bases between. This CDR3 has 14 residues.

In its sample, this clonotype was seen many times. CDR3 bases: TGTGCCAGCAGCTTGGCCAGCGGCCTTCAAGAGACCCAGTACTTC. Protein: CASSLASGLQETQYF. V is TRBV5-6 and J is TRBJ2-5, with D tentatively TRBD2 (5 bases). Trimming left V 0 bases short and J 2 bases short, with 11 bases between. Per the germline V gene, CDR1 is SGHDT and CDR2 is YYEEEE. The CDR3 runs to 15 residues.

Many counts were recorded for this clonotype. The chain is built from TRBV19 and TRBJ2-2; D is unclear. The V and J ends lost 1 base and 4 bases respectively, with 10 bases between them. Germline-derived CDR1 and CDR2 are LNHDA and SQIVND (reference sequence). The CDR3 runs 15 residues. CDR3 protein: CASSIVLEITGELFF. The CDR3 coding sequence is TGTGCCAGTAGTATAGTGCTGGAGATCACCGGGGAGCTGTTTTTT. Combining the CDR3 with reference TRBV19 and TRBJ2-2 gives the whole variable domain DGGITQSPKYLFRKEGQNVTLSCEQNLNHDAMYWYRQDPGQGLRLIYYSQIVNDFQKGDIAEGYSVSREKKESFPLTVTSAQKNPTAFYLCASSIVLEITGELFFGEGSRLTVL.

This clonotype came up many times. The gene calls are TRBV4-3 and TRBJ1-1, with 8 bases fitting TRBD1. Losses at the gene ends were 0 bases for V and 1 base for J; bases not matched to a gene: 1. CDR3 length: 15 residues. CDR1 and CDR2 (germline): LGHNA, YSLEER. Here the CDR3 reads CASSQEGTGNTEAFF. CDR3 in DNA: TGCGCCAGCAGCCAAGAGGGGACAGGGAACACTGAAGCTTTCTTT.

This clonotype was found many times. V gene TRBV4-2 combines with J gene TRBJ2-2; TRBD2 agrees at 9 bases. Germline V gene data show CDR1 as LGHNA and CDR2 as YNFKEQ. The CDR3 loop spans 16 amino acids. The V segment lost 2 bases and the J segment 5 bases; nucleotides outside the gene matches: 6. CDR3 in DNA: TGTGCCAGCAGCCAATATGCGGGGGGGCAAACCGGGGAGCTGTTTTTT. Protein sequence: CASSQYAGGQTGELFF.

There are many counts of this clonotype. The chain links TRBV20-1 to TRBJ2-5; D gene unclear. There are 10 residues in the CDR3. CDR1 and CDR2 from the germline V gene are DFQATT and SNEGSKA (reference sequence). Deletions cut 5 bases from V and 5 bases from J, with 6 bases between. This chain's CDR3 is CSAVRETQYF. DNA for the CDR3: TGCAGTGCTGTCCGGGAGACCCAGTACTTC.

This clonotype was counted at least ten times. The chain uses TRBV29-1 and TRBJ1-2; 8 positions match TRBD1. CDR3 size: 15 residues. With 2 bases clipped from V and 6 bases from J, the junction kept 11 bases outside the gene matches. CDR1 is SQVTM and CDR2 is ANQGSEA in the germline V gene. CDR3 sequence (DNA): TGCAGCGTTGAAAAAGGGGCAGGGGGCCGGGATGGCTACACCTTC. This gives the protein CSVEKGAGGRDGYTF.

This clonotype has at least ten counts. J is TRBJ2-5 and V is TRBV29-1, with 7 positions matching TRBD1. V trimming: 3 bases; J trimming: 2 bases; junction bases outside the gene matches: 3. Germline CDR1 and CDR2: SQVTM and ANQGSEA. CDR3 size: 13 residues. CDR3 sequence: CSVDKGQQETQYF. CDR3 coding DNA: TGCAGCGTTGATAAGGGACAGCAAGAGACCCAGTACTTC. Drawing the rest from reference TRBV29-1 and TRBJ2-5, the complete variable domain is SAVISQKPSRDICQRGTSLTIQCQVDSQVTMMFWYRQQPGQSLTLIATANQGSEATYESGFVIDKFPISRPNLTFSTLTVSNMSPEDSSIYLCSVDKGQQETQYFGPGTRLLVL.

This clonotype has ten or more counts. The V gene is TRBV6-5, the J gene TRBJ1-1; D gene uncertain. This CDR3 comprises 15 residues. V gave up 2 bases and J gave up 0 bases, with 10 bases separating them. Germline CDR1 MNHEY, CDR2 SVGAGI. The CDR3 loop is CASSYRRALNTEAFF. The CDR3 DNA sequence: TGTGCCAGCAGTTACCGAAGGGCCCTGAACACTGAAGCTTTCTTT.

The table lists this clonotype with many counts. Germline is not matched at one junction end, which may reflect a read error. The chain joins TRBV20-1 to TRBJ2-2; 8 positions agree with TRBD2. Germline CDR1 DFQATT, CDR2 SNEGSKA (reference sequence). The length of the CDR3 is 16 residues. The CDR3 DNA sequence: TGCAGTGCTAGAGTAGCGGGGACAACGAAGACCGGGGAGCTGTTTTTT. Its protein is CSARVAGTTKTGELFF.

At least ten counts were recorded for this clonotype. CDR3 sequence reads: CASTQGRTEAFF. CDR3 DNA sequence: TGTGCCAGCACTCAGGGGAGAACTGAAGCTTTCTTT. The chain couples TRBV6-1 to TRBJ1-1; D possibly corresponds to TRBD1 (6 bases). V was cut by 7 bases and J by 5 bases, with 11 bases left in between. There are 12 residues in the CDR3. From germline, CDR1 is MNHNS and CDR2 SASEGT.

The genes are TRBV12-5 and TRBJ2-5; D perhaps matches TRBD1 (6 bases). Trimming took off 1 base at V and 5 bases at J, with 11 bases between the two ends. CDR3 length: 14 amino acids. Per germline, CDR1 LGHNT and CDR2 FRNRAP. DNA of the CDR3: TGTGCTAGTGGTTTGGGAGTTCAGGGGGAGACCCAGTACTTC. Its translation is CASGLGVQGETQYF.

This clonotype was seen ten or more times. The chain is built from TRBV6-5 and TRBJ2-5; D is perhaps TRBD2 (6 bases). V lost 3 bases to trimming and J lost 4 bases, with 9 bases between them. CDR1 and CDR2 (germline): MNHEY, SVGAGI. This CDR3 region has 13 residues. The chain's CDR3 is CASSYRRGETQYF. The CDR3 nucleotides are TGTGCCAGCAGTTATAGGAGGGGAGAGACCCAGTACTTC.

This clonotype was counted at least ten times. The rearrangement joins TRBV6-5 to TRBJ1-6; D not certain. V was pared by 7 bases and J by 5 bases, with 15 bases between. This CDR3 has 15 amino acids. Germline V gives CDR1 MNHEY, CDR2 SVGAGI. The CDR3, as DNA: TGTGCCAGCATTCTCGACACCGAAAATAATTCACCCCTCCACTTT. Translating gives CASILDTENNSPLHF.

This clonotype has at least ten counts. This chain joins TRBV12-3 or TRBV12-4 and TRBJ1-2; weak D call: TRBD1 (5 bases). Trimming stripped 8 bases from V and 8 bases from J, with 18 bases between. The CDR3 is made up of 13 amino acids. This CDR3 reads CASGNRDQGGYTF. DNA of the CDR3: TGTGCCAGCGGGAACCGGGACCAAGGGGGCTACACCTTC.